The 7 T cell receptor beta chains given below trace back to one sample, sequenced in a study of identical twins. TCRdb called the 5' RACE reads again in MiXCR, with one record for every CDR3 protein. The table records under 900,000 distinct CDR3 sequences, 18% of them present only once. The same sample was also studied in work on T cells expressing NK-cell markers.

The specimen was PBMCs. These TCRs come from a woman aged 18-29 years in good health.

Many counts were recorded for this clonotype. The chain links TRBV20-1 to TRBJ1-3; D perhaps matches TRBD1 (5 bases). This CDR3 is built from 15 residues. V was trimmed by 3 bases and J by 0 bases, leaving 12 bases between them. Germline-derived CDR1 and CDR2 are DFQATT and SNEGSKA (reference sequence). Here the CDR3 reads CSARGQGLSGNTIYF. The DNA for the CDR3 is TGCAGTGCTAGGGGTCAGGGCCTCTCTGGAAACACCATATATTTT.

This clonotype has a handful of counts. The chain recombines TRBV20-1 with TRBJ2-1; 12 nucleotides align to TRBD2. Germline CDR1 and CDR2: DFQATT and SNEGSKA (reference sequence). Trimming at V came to 5 bases and at J to 2 bases, leaving 4 bases not matched to a gene. The CDR3 runs 15 residues. The CDR3 is CSARGLAGTYNEQFF. The DNA of the CDR3 is TGCAGTGCTCGGGGACTAGCGGGTACCTACAATGAGCAGTTCTTC.

The chain has TRBV10-2 and TRBJ2-1; 10 nucleotides agree with TRBD2. This CDR3 is 14 amino acids long. V trimming: 8 bases; J trimming: 4 bases; junction bases outside the gene matches: 5. From germline, CDR1 is WSHSY and CDR2 SAAADI. This CDR3 is CASGRTSGYNEQFF. As DNA, the CDR3 is TGCGCCAGCGGGAGGACTAGCGGTTACAATGAGCAGTTCTTC.

Only a few counts were recorded for this clonotype. The chain combines TRBV29-1 with TRBJ2-1; D is perhaps TRBD2 (5 bases). This CDR3 has 12 residues. The V and J ends lost 6 bases and 4 bases respectively, with 10 bases between them. Germline V gives CDR1 SQVTM, CDR2 ANQGSEA. CDR3 nucleotide sequence: TGCAGCGTGTCGGGATTTTACAATGAGCAGTTCTTC. Translating gives CSVSGFYNEQFF.

This clonotype has just a few counts. The rearrangement links TRBV29-1 to TRBJ1-3, with D unresolved. With 3 bases removed from V and 0 bases from J, the gap between germline ends came to 6 bases. CDR3 length: 13 residues. Germline CDR1 is SQVTM and CDR2 is ANQGSEA. The CDR3 here is CSVEEFSGNTIYF. DNA for the CDR3: TGCAGCGTTGAGGAGTTCTCTGGAAACACCATATATTTT.

The gene calls are TRBV29-1 and TRBJ2-3, with D possibly matching TRBD2 (6 bases). The V end was cut by 3 bases, the J end by 1 base, with 11 bases between. The CDR3 extends over 14 amino acids. CDR1 is SQVTM and CDR2 is ANQGSEA in the germline V gene. The CDR3 DNA reads TGCAGCGTTGATAGGGAGGTTGGCACAGATACGCAGTATTTT. This gives the protein CSVDREVGTDTQYF.

The chain is built from TRBV20-1 and TRBJ2-3; D is undetermined. The ends were cut back, 1 base at V and 0 bases at J, with 11 bases in the middle. This CDR3 spans 15 amino acids. Germline-derived CDR1 and CDR2 are DFQATT and SNEGSKA (reference sequence). Here the CDR3 reads CSARVELGSTDTQYF. CDR3 DNA: TGCAGTGCTAGAGTTGAGTTGGGGAGCACAGATACGCAGTATTTT.